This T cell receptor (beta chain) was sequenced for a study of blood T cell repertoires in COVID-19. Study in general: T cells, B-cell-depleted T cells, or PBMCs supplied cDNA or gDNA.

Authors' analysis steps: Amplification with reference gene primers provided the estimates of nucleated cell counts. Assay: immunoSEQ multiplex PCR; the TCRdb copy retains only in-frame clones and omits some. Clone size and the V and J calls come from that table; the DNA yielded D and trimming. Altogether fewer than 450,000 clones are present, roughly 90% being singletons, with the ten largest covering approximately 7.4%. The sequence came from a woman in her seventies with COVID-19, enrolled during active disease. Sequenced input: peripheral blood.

Here the CDR3 reads CASRFQGANTEAFF. DNA for the CDR3: TGTGCCAGCAGATTCCAGGGGGCGAACACTGAAGCTTTCTTT. The chain has TRBV7-9 and TRBJ1-1; 8 bases map to TRBD1. V gave up 6 bases and J gave up 1 base; unmatched junction bases: 4. The CDR3 runs to 14 residues. Germline V gene data show CDR1 as SEHNR and CDR2 as FQNEAQ (reference sequence).